This TCR beta chain was captured in a study of T-cell memory formation after mild COVID-19. Study-level results: Contracting CD4+ clones lay largely in CM and EM, with CD8+ ones residing in EMRA. Some clones that responded turned up in pre-infection memory, which suggests that cross-reactive memory joined in.

In this sample, this clonotype turned up many times. Its antigen remains unidentified. TCRdb analysed the 5' RACE reads with MiXCR anew, one entry per CDR3 protein. The table includes about 470,000 distinct CDR3 sequences, roughly 20% detected once. Germline V lookup: CDR1 SGHTA, CDR2 FQGNSA. Trimming stripped 6 bases from V and 2 bases from J, with 12 bases between. This CDR3 has 14 residues. The sequencing sample was made of PBMCs or a T cell subset sorted from them (not recorded which). The chain joins TRBV7-2 to TRBJ2-3; no clear D. The receptor's source is an adult woman who had mild COVID-19 (a few samples of this study predate the infection). Cell type and time point are not known. CDR3 DNA: TGTGCCAGCAGAGTTTGGTCTCACACAGATACGCAGTATTTT. It codes for CASRVWSHTDTQYF.